The sequence of this TCR beta chain was determined in a study of blood T cells in healthy people across ages. Across the study: When template switching was applied, about one barcoded beta molecule was captured per two T cells. Study results and caveats: Roughly linear age-related decline in beta diversity appeared, significant by age around 42.

This clonotype was detected a few times. Its antigen is currently unknown. Unmatched junction bases numbered 9, after V lost 4 bases and J lost 11 bases. The CDR3 is made up of 15 amino acids. The V gene's germline CDR1 is MNHNY and CDR2 SVGAGI (reference sequence). A J-beta primer mix and a sample-barcoded 5' primer were used in a second PCR of roughly 6 to 11 cycles. MiXCR was run by TCRdb on the 5' RACE reads, yielding one entry per CDR3 protein. This sample has about 780,000 distinct CDR3 sequences, with about 47% found just once. Healthy Caucasian individuals from Russia aged roughly 6 to 90 served as donors. Per sample, extraction of total RNA gave at least 5 micrograms in every case.

V gene TRBV6-6 combines with J gene TRBJ2-5, with 14 bases that match TRBD2. The sequence came from an elderly man in good health. The sample consisted of blood. CDR3 sequence: CASSSGTSGSNEQYF. CDR3 nucleotides: TGTGCCAGCAGTTCCGGGACTAGCGGGAGTAATGAGCAGTACTTC.